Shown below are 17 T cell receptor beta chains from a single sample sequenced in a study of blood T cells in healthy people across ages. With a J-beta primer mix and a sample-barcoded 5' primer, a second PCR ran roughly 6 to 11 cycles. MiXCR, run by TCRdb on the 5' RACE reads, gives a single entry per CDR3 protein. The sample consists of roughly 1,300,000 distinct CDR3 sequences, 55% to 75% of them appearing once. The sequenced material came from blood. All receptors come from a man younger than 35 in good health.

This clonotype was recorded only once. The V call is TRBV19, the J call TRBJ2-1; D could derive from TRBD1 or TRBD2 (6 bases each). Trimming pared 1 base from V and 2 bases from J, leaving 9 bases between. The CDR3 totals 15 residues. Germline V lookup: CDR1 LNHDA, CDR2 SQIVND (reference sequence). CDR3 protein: CASSIGGAPYNEQFF. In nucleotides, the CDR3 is TGTGCCAGTAGTATAGGGGGGGCTCCCTACAATGAGCAGTTCTTC.

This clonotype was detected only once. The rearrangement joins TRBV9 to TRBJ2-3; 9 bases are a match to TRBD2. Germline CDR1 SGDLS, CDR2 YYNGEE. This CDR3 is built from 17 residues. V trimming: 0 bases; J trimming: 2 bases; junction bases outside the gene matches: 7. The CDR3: CASSVASSGGHTDTQYF. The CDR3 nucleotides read TGTGCCAGCAGCGTAGCTTCGAGCGGGGGGCACACAGATACGCAGTATTTT.

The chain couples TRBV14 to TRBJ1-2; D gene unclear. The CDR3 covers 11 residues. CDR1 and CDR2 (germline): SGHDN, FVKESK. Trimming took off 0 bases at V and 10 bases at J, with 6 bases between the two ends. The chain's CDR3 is CASSQDHIYTF. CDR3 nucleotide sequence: TGTGCCAGCAGCCAAGATCATATCTACACCTTC.

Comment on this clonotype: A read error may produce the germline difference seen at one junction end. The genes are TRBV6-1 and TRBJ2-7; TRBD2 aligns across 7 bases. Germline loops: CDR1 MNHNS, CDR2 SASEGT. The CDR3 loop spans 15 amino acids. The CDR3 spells CASTEATGTIYEQYF. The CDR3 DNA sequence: TGTGCCAGCACTGAAGCGACCGGGACTATCTACGAGCAGTACTTC.

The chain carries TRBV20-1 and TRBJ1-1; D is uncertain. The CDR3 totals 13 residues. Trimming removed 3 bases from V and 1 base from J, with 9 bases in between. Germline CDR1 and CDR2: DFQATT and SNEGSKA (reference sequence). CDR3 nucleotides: TGCAGTGCTAGGGAGGTGTCGAACACTGAAGCTTTCTTT. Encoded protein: CSAREVSNTEAFF.

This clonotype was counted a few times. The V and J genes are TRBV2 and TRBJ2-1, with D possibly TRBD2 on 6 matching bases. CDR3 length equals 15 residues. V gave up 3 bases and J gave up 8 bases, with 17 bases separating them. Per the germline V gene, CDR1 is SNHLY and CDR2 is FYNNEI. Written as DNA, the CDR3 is TGTGCCAGCAGTGATCCTGGAGGGGTGATGGATGAGCAGTTCTTC. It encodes CASSDPGGVMDEQFF.

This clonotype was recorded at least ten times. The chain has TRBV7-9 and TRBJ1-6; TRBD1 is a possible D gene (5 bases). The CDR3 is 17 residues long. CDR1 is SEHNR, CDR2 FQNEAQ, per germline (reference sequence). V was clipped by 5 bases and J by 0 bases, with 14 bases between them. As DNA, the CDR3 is TGTGCCAGCAGCCCAGCGACAGTCTACTCCTATAATTCACCCCTCCACTTT. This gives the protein CASSPATVYSYNSPLHF.

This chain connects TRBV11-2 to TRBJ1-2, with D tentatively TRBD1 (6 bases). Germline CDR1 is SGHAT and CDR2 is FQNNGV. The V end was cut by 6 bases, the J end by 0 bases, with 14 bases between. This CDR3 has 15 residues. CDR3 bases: TGTGCCAGCAGAGACGTCGGGACAACTAACTATGGCTACACCTTC. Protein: CASRDVGTTNYGYTF.

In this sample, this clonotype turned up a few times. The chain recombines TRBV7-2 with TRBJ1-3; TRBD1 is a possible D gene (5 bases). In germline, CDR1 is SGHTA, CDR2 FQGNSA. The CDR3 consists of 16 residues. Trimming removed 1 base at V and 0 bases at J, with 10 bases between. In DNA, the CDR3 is TGTGCCAGCAGCTTAGATGGGGGTTTCTCTGGAAACACCATATATTTT. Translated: CASSLDGGFSGNTIYF. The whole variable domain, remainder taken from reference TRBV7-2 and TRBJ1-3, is GAGVSQSPSNKVTEKGKDVELRCDPISGHTALYWYRQSLGQGLEFLIYFQGNSAPDKSGLPSDRFSAERTGGSVSTLTIQRTQQEDSAVYLCASSLDGGFSGNTIYFGEGSWLTVV.

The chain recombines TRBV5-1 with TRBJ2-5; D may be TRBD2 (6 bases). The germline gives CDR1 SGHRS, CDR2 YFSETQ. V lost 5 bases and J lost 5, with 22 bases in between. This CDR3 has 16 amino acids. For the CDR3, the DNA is TGCGCCAGCAGGAAACCTAGCGCTACGGAACAGGAGACCCAGTACTTC. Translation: CASRKPSATEQETQYF.

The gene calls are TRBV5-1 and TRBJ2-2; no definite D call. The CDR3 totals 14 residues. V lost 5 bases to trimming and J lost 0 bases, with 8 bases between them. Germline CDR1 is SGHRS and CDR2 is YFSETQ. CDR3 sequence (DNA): TGCGCCAGCAGTAGGTATACGAACACCGGGGAGCTGTTTTTT. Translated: CASSRYTNTGELFF.

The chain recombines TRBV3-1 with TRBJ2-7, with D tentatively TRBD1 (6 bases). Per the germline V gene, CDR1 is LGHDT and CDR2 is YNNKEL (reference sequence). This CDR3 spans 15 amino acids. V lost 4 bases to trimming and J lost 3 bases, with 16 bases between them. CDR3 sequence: CASSPTPTGFYEQYF. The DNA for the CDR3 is TGTGCCAGCAGCCCAACGCCCACAGGGTTCTACGAGCAGTACTTC.

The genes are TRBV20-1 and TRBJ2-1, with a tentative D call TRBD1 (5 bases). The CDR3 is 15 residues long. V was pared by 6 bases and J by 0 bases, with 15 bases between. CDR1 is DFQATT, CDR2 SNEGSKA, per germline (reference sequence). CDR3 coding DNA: TGCAGTGCCGCAGGACACCCGAGCTCCTACAATGAGCAGTTCTTC. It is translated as CSAAGHPSSYNEQFF.

This CDR3 reads CASSSFIGWYEQYF. The CDR3 bases are TGTGCCAGCAGTTCGTTTATCGGGTGGTACGAGCAGTACTTC. V usage is TRBV27 and J usage is TRBJ2-7; D is unclear. The V gene's germline CDR1 is MNHEY and CDR2 SMNVEV (reference sequence). V was trimmed by 4 bases and J by 4 bases, leaving 14 bases between them. This CDR3 has 14 amino acids.

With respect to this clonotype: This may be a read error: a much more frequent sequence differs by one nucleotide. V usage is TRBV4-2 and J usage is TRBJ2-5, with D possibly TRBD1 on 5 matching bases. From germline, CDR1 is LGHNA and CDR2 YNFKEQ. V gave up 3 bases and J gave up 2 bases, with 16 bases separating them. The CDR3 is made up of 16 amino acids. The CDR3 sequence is CASSHEISQGQETQYF. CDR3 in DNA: TGTGCCAGCAGCCATGAGATCTCCCAGGGACAAGAGACCCAGTACTTC.

The CDR3 loop is CASTREQGLNTEAFF. The CDR3 nucleotides are TGTGCCAGCACGAGGGAACAGGGTTTGAACACTGAAGCTTTCTTT. This rearrangement joins TRBV3-1 to TRBJ1-1; perhaps TRBD1 as D (6 bases). Germline V lookup: CDR1 LGHDT, CDR2 YNNKEL (reference sequence). This CDR3 contains 15 residues. The germline V and J ends were trimmed by 7 bases and 0 bases, with 15 bases remaining between them.

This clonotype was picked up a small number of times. Here the CDR3 DNA reads TGTGCCAGCAGTGACATAGCGGGAGGGAAATACGAGCAGTACTTC. It is translated as CASSDIAGGKYEQYF. The V gene is TRBV6-6, the J gene TRBJ2-7; 11 nucleotides agree with TRBD2. The CDR3 has 15 residues. The junction had 7 bases not matched to a gene; V was cut back by 5 bases and J by 4 bases. CDR1 is MNHNY and CDR2 is SVGAGI in the germline V gene (reference sequence).